These 27 T cell receptor beta chains came from one sample sequenced in a study of T cells in localized non-small cell lung cancer. Sequencing used immunoSEQ multiplex PCR; TCRdb keeps in-frame clones, though not all of them. Seen here are around 100,000 clones, about 87% observed once, and the top ten hold more than 14%. Source: peripheral blood, taken before any cancer treatment. These receptors all stem from a man between 35 and 75 years old with stage I squamous cell lung carcinoma.

V is TRBV18 and J is TRBJ1-5; D is uncertain. The CDR3 totals 14 residues. V was clipped by 5 bases and J by 3 bases, with 11 bases between them. Germline V gene lookup returns CDR1 KGHSH and CDR2 LQKENI. The CDR3 DNA reads as TGTGCCAGCTCATCCAACGGAGACAATCAGCCCCAGCATTTT. It codes for CASSSNGDNQPQHF.

V is TRBV29-1 and J is TRBJ2-3; 8 bases align to TRBD2. V shed 2 bases and J 10 bases; nucleotides not matched to a gene: 11. Germline-derived CDR1 and CDR2 are SQVTM and ANQGSEA. The CDR3 sequence is 14 residues long. CDR3 sequence (DNA): TGCAGCGTTGAAAAGGCTCGGCTAGCGGGTGCGCAGTATTTT. Encoded protein: CSVEKARLAGAQYF.

CDR3 region: CASRLEQEARENIQYF. The CDR3 coding sequence is TGTGCCAGCAGACTTGAACAAGAAGCAAGGGAAAACATTCAGTACTTC. The chain uses TRBV2 and TRBJ2-4, with D unclear. V lost 6 bases and J lost 5, with 20 bases in between. CDR1 and CDR2 from the germline V gene are SNHLY and FYNNEI. The CDR3 runs to 16 residues.

The chain uses TRBV2 and TRBJ2-5; 8 positions match TRBD2. CDR1 and CDR2 from the germline V gene are SNHLY and FYNNEI. The V and J ends lost 4 bases and 3 bases, in that order; junction bases with no gene match: 7. The CDR3 spans 15 residues. CDR3 sequence reads: CASSADRGGEETQYF. The CDR3 region has the DNA TGTGCCAGCAGTGCAGACCGGGGGGGCGAAGAGACCCAGTACTTC. Looking up the rest from reference TRBV2 and TRBJ2-5 gives the full variable domain: EPEVTQTPSHQVTQMGQEVILRCVPISNHLYFYWYRQILGQKVEFLVSFYNNEISEKSEIFDDQFSVERPDGSNFTLKIRSTKLEDSAMYFCASSADRGGEETQYFGPGTRLLVL.

The gene calls are TRBV9 and TRBJ1-1; D unresolved. Germline-derived CDR1 and CDR2 are SGDLS and YYNGEE. This CDR3 is 14 amino acids long. Trimming shortened V by 3 bases and J by 3 bases, and 12 bases separated the two germline ends. The CDR3 loop is CASSASGMHTEAFF. CDR3 sequence (DNA): TGTGCCAGCAGCGCAAGCGGGATGCACACTGAAGCTTTCTTT.

In its sample, this clone was seen a few times. V and J are TRBV10-3 and TRBJ1-1, with D unclear. Trimming removed 0 bases from V and 8 bases from J, with 10 bases in between. The CDR3 spans 13 residues. Germline V gene sequence: CDR1 ENHRY, CDR2 SYGVKD. In DNA form, the CDR3 reads TGTGCCATCAGTGAGTCGTCGCTGCCAGAAGCTTTCTTT. Translated, it gives CAISESSLPEAFF.

The chain joins TRBV29-1 to TRBJ2-2, with TRBD2 identical over 10 bases. J lost 7 bases, V lost 7 bases, and 15 bases had no gene match. Germline CDR1 reads SQVTM; CDR2 reads ANQGSEA. The CDR3 loop spans 16 amino acids. The DNA for the CDR3 is TGCAGCGCACTCGCGGGTGGTAGCGGGGGGAGCGGGGAGCTGTTTTTT. Encoded protein: CSALAGGSGGSGELFF.

The chain joins TRBV30 to TRBJ1-2; 8 bases fit TRBD1. The CDR3 covers 13 residues. Germline V gene lookup returns CDR1 GTSNPN and CDR2 SVGIG (reference sequence). The V segment lost 3 bases and the J segment 8 bases; nucleotides outside the gene matches: 8. The CDR3 DNA reads TGTGCCTGGAGGCAGACAGGGGCGCTCGGCTACACCTTC. It specifies CAWRQTGALGYTF. Based on the CDR3 plus reference TRBV30 and TRBJ1-2, the full variable domain is SQTIHQWPATLVQPVGSPLSLECTVEGTSNPNLYWYRQAAGRGLQLLFYSVGIGQISSEVPQNLSASRPQDRQFILSSKKLLLSDSGFYLCAWRQTGALGYTFGSGTRLTVV.

This clone occurred a few times. The CDR3 loop reads CASSVGLAGGVETQYF. In nucleotides, the CDR3 is TGTGCCAGCAGCGTAGGGTTAGCGGGGGGAGTAGAGACCCAGTACTTC. This rearrangement joins TRBV9 to TRBJ2-5; 10 bases agree with TRBD2. Germline-derived CDR1 and CDR2 are SGDLS and YYNGEE. After removal of 0 bases from V and 4 bases from J, the junction contained 6 bases not matched to a gene. The CDR3 covers 16 residues.

The J gene is TRBJ2-3, the V gene TRBV4-2; D possibly matches TRBD1 or TRBD2 (5 bases each). The V and J ends lost 1 base and 8 bases respectively, with 22 bases between them. The CDR3 runs to 17 residues. Germline V gene sequence: CDR1 LGHNA, CDR2 YNFKEQ. The CDR3 protein is CASSQVRDGGFEGTQYF. CDR3 DNA: TGTGCCAGCAGCCAAGTCAGGGACGGCGGTTTCGAGGGTACGCAGTATTTT.

This clone has just a few counts. This CDR3 is CASSYGHRGDTEAFF. The CDR3 DNA sequence: TGTGCCAGCAGTTACGGGCATCGGGGGGACACTGAAGCTTTCTTT. V gene TRBV6-6 combines with J gene TRBJ1-1; a possible D gene is TRBD1 (5 bases). The CDR3 is made up of 15 amino acids. CDR1 is MNHNY and CDR2 is SVGAGI in the germline V gene (reference sequence). V lost 2 bases and J lost 3, with 13 bases in between.

The rearrangement uses TRBV10-3 and TRBJ2-2; TRBD1 agrees at 8 bases. The germline V gene has CDR1 ENHRY and CDR2 SYGVKD. There are 15 residues in the CDR3. Trimming took 6 bases from V and 1 from J; bases not matched to a gene: 4. The CDR3 sequence: CAIRTGTGNTGELFF. In nucleotides, the CDR3 is TGTGCCATCAGGACTGGGACAGGGAACACCGGGGAGCTGTTTTTT.

The CDR3: CASSLVSPGAGNTIYF. CDR3 DNA: TGTGCCAGCAGCTTGGTTAGTCCTGGCGCCGGAAACACCATATATTTT. The chain uses TRBV5-5 and TRBJ1-3, with D hard to call. V dropped 0 bases and J dropped 4 bases, with 14 bases sitting between them. CDR1 and CDR2 from the germline V gene are SGHKS and YYEKEE (reference sequence). The CDR3 is made up of 16 amino acids.

This CDR3 reads CASSSTPPQFDLYEQYF. In nucleotides, the CDR3 is TGTGCCAGCAGTTCCACCCCCCCGCAGTTCGATCTCTACGAGCAGTACTTC. The genes are TRBV5-6 and TRBJ2-7; D remains unclear. The V gene's germline CDR1 is SGHDT and CDR2 YYEEEE. This CDR3 has 17 amino acids. V was shortened by 5 bases and J by 3 bases, with 24 bases between the two germline ends.

The chain joins TRBV4-1 to TRBJ2-5; D remains unclear. In germline, CDR1 is MGHRA, CDR2 YSYEKL. V lost 2 bases and J 1 base, leaving 5 bases between the germline ends. This CDR3 contains 13 residues. CDR3 amino acids: CASSQSFQETQYF. CDR3 DNA: TGCGCCAGCAGCCAATCCTTCCAAGAGACCCAGTACTTC.

This chain uses TRBV18 with TRBJ1-1; D unclear. Deletions cut 4 bases from V and 8 bases from J, with 14 bases between. Germline values: CDR1 KGHSH, CDR2 LQKENI. This CDR3 has 13 residues. Here the CDR3 reads CASSQGWGQEAFF. The CDR3 DNA reads as TGTGCCAGCTCACAGGGCTGGGGTCAGGAAGCTTTCTTT.

The rearrangement joins TRBV6-5 to TRBJ2-5; D unclear. The germline gives CDR1 MNHEY, CDR2 SVGAGI. V lost 8 bases, J lost 1 base, and 8 bases lay in between. The CDR3 extends over 12 amino acids. For the CDR3, the DNA is TGTGCCAGCGGCAGACCCCAAGAGACCCAGTACTTC. Translation: CASGRPQETQYF.

This clone was recorded only once. The gene calls are TRBV6-1 and TRBJ2-5; TRBD2 matches 8 bases. Germline trimming cut 6 bases from V and 4 bases from J; bases unmatched to any gene: 1. The CDR3 spans 12 residues. Per the germline V gene, CDR1 is MNHNS and CDR2 is SASEGT. The CDR3 here is CASSAGGETQYF. The CDR3 region has the DNA TGTGCCAGCAGCGCGGGGGGAGAGACCCAGTACTTC.

The rearrangement uses TRBV2 and TRBJ1-5; no reliable D call. The germline V gene has CDR1 SNHLY and CDR2 FYNNEI. The CDR3 runs to 13 residues. Trimming took 4 bases from V and 7 from J, leaving 11 bases between them. The CDR3 spells CASSGVGGQPQHF. The CDR3 region has the DNA TGTGCCAGCAGTGGGGTAGGTGGCCAGCCCCAGCATTTT.

The J gene is TRBJ1-2, the V gene TRBV10-1, with TRBD1 as a possible D gene (6 bases). CDR1 and CDR2 from the germline V gene are WNHNN and SYGVQD (reference sequence). This CDR3 spans 13 amino acids. Trimming took off 3 bases at V and 3 bases at J, with 8 bases between the two ends. CDR3 loop: CASSEYRDYGYTF. The CDR3 DNA reads TGCGCCAGCAGTGAATACAGGGACTATGGCTACACCTTC.

The V gene is TRBV11-2, the J gene TRBJ1-1; 7 positions agree with TRBD1. The CDR3 is 16 residues long. Trimming removed 3 bases from V and 5 bases from J; junction bases left unmatched: 12. Germline CDR1 is SGHAT and CDR2 is FQNNGV. CDR3 loop: CASSFNPGTEVTEAFF. The CDR3 DNA follows: TGTGCCAGCAGCTTTAACCCCGGGACAGAGGTAACTGAAGCTTTCTTT.

The genes are TRBV7-9 and TRBJ1-3, with 8 bases fitting TRBD1. Germline V gives CDR1 SEHNR, CDR2 FQNEAQ (reference sequence). The CDR3 extends over 11 amino acids. V shed 3 bases, J shed 14 bases, and the junction held 3 bases outside the gene matches. This CDR3 reads CASSLTGALYF. The CDR3 nucleotides are TGTGCCAGCAGCTTGACAGGGGCATTATATTTT.

Worth noting for this clone: At one of its ends the junction is not consistent with the germline gene, which may arise from a read error. The chain joins TRBV6-1 to TRBJ1-2, with a tentative D call TRBD1 (6 bases). This CDR3 comprises 13 residues. CDR1 and CDR2 from the germline V gene are MNHNS and SASEGT. CDR3: CAGSSTGNNGYTF. CDR3 nucleotides: TGTGCCGGCAGTTCAACAGGGAACAATGGCTACACCTTC.

Here the CDR3 reads CASSLVKGSGELFF. The CDR3 DNA sequence: TGTGCCAGCAGCTTAGTTAAGGGGTCCGGGGAGCTGTTTTTT. The chain carries TRBV7-2 and TRBJ2-2; maybe TRBD1 (5 bases). This CDR3 comprises 14 residues. CDR1 is SGHTA, CDR2 FQGNSA, per germline. V lost 1 base and J lost 6, with 9 bases in between.

In its sample, this clone was seen a few times. The chain links TRBV19 to TRBJ1-1; no clear D. Germline V CDR1 and CDR2: LNHDA, SQIVND (reference sequence). The V gene lost 10 bases and the J gene lost 0 bases, with 12 bases spanning the gap. The CDR3 runs 13 residues. CDR3 residues: CATGGRMNTEAFF. The CDR3 nucleotides are TGTGCCACCGGCGGACGGATGAACACTGAAGCTTTCTTT.

The gene calls are TRBV19 and TRBJ2-6; D uncertain. CDR1 and CDR2 (germline): LNHDA, SQIVND (reference sequence). The CDR3 spans 17 residues. Trimming shortened V by 0 bases and J by 0 bases, and 9 bases separated the two germline ends. The CDR3 spells CASSIDRLSSGANVLTF. The CDR3 DNA sequence: TGTGCCAGTAGTATAGATAGACTGAGCTCTGGGGCCAACGTCCTGACTTTC. Combining the CDR3 with reference TRBV19 and TRBJ2-6 gives the whole variable domain DGGITQSPKYLFRKEGQNVTLSCEQNLNHDAMYWYRQDPGQGLRLIYYSQIVNDFQKGDIAEGYSVSREKKESFPLTVTSAQKNPTAFYLCASSIDRLSSGANVLTFGAGSRLTVL.

The rearrangement uses TRBV11-1 and TRBJ2-2, with 10 positions matching TRBD2. The germline gives CDR1 SGHAT, CDR2 FQDESV (reference sequence). V shed 2 bases, J shed 5 bases, and the junction held 8 bases outside the gene matches. The CDR3 covers 17 residues. CDR3 in amino acids: CASSLNGAGGLTGELFF. The DNA of the CDR3 is TGTGCCAGCAGCTTAAACGGAGCGGGGGGGCTTACCGGGGAGCTGTTTTTT.